This note documents a single TCR beta chain sequence. Other DNA sequences in the sample encode the same CDR3. The data stem from a study of blood T cell repertoires in COVID-19. The germline V gene has CDR1 MDHEN and CDR2 SYDVKM. The CDR3 spans 15 residues. V lost 6 bases and J lost 0; bases outside the gene matches: 4. Profiling relied on immunoSEQ multiplex PCR, and the TCRdb table lists in-frame clones only, not all of them. The data contain around 320,000 clones, nearly 90% of them seen just once; the ten biggest clones take up about 4.5%. This clonotype originated in a woman under 30 with acute COVID-19. Sequenced: PBMCs or T cells enriched from blood (not recorded which). The chain carries TRBV28 and TRBJ1-5; 8 bases line up with TRBD1. This CDR3 reads CASRTGQVSNQPQHF. In DNA, the CDR3 is TGTGCCAGCAGGACGGGACAGGTTAGCAATCAGCCCCAGCATTTT. Full variable domain (rest looked up from reference TRBV28 and TRBJ1-5): DVKVTQSSRYLVKRTGEKVFLECVQDMDHENMFWYRQDPGLGLRLIYFSYDVKMKEKGDIPEGYSVSREKKERFSLILESASTNQTSMYLCASRTGQVSNQPQHFGDGTRLSIL.